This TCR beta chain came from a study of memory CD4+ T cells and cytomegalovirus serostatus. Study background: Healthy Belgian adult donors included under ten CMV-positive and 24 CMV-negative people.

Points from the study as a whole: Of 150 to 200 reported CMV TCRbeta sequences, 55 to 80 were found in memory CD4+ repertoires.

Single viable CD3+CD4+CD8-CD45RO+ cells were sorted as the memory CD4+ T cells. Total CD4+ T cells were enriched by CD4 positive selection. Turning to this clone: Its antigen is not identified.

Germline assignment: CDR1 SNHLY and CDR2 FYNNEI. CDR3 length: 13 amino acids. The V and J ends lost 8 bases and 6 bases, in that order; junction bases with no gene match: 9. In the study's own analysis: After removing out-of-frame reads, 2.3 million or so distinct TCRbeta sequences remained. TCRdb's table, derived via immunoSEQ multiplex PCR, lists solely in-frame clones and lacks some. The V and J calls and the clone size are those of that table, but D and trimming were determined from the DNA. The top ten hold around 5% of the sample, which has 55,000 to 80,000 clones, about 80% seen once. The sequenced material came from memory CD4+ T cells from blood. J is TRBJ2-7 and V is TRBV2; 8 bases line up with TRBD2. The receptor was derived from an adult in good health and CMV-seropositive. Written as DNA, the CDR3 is TGTGCCAGCTATGACGGGAGGGCCTCCGAGCAGTACTTC. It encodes CASYDGRASEQYF.